Presented here are 9 T cell receptor beta chains from one specimen sequenced in a study of blood T cells in healthy people across ages. Alongside a J-beta primer mix, a sample-barcoded 5' primer served in a second PCR lasting roughly 6 to 12 cycles. TCRdb independently ran MiXCR on the 5' RACE reads; one entry per CDR3 protein. The data contain 1.4 million or so distinct CDR3 sequences, approximately 42% of them singletons. Sequenced: blood. The receptor set was obtained from a woman aged 18-35 years in good health.

For this clonotype: A junction end diverges from the germline sequence, so it may reflect a read error. The rearrangement uses TRBV7-2 and TRBJ1-4; 9 bases are a match to TRBD1. Germline CDR1 is SGHTA and CDR2 is FQGNSA. There are 14 residues in the CDR3. The CDR3 region is CASSFGTGNGKLFF. CDR3 coding DNA: TGTGCCAGCAGCTTCGGGACAGGGAATGGAAAACTGTTTTTT.

The table lists this clonotype with a few counts. The chain couples TRBV20-1 to TRBJ2-5; D unclear. V was shortened by 5 bases and J by 5 bases, with 9 bases between the two germline ends. The CDR3 covers 11 residues. Germline assignment: CDR1 DFQATT and CDR2 SNEGSKA (reference sequence). The CDR3 sequence is CSAFFGETQYF. The DNA for the CDR3 is TGCAGTGCTTTCTTTGGGGAGACCCAGTACTTC.

The chain links TRBV29-1 to TRBJ1-1; D unclear. This CDR3 region has 14 residues. Per germline, CDR1 SQVTM and CDR2 ANQGSEA. Trimming pared 5 bases from V and 4 bases from J, leaving 17 bases between. CDR3 sequence: CSVTAVGRSTEAFF. The CDR3 coding sequence is TGCAGCGTTACGGCCGTGGGCCGGAGCACTGAAGCTTTCTTT.

The V gene is TRBV20-1, the J gene TRBJ2-1; D tentatively fits TRBD1 or TRBD2 (5 bases each). V shed 3 bases and J shed 5 bases, with 11 bases lying between them. The CDR3 contains 13 residues. Looked up from germline, CDR1 is DFQATT and CDR2 is SNEGSKA (reference sequence). CDR3 in amino acids: CSASTGTDNEQFF. CDR3 DNA: TGCAGTGCTAGTACCGGGACGGACAATGAGCAGTTCTTC.

There are a few counts of this clonotype. The chain uses TRBV5-1 and TRBJ2-3; tentatively, D is TRBD2 (5 bases). Germline lookup yields CDR1 SGHRS and CDR2 YFSETQ. The V and J ends lost 3 bases and 1 base respectively, with 15 bases between them. This CDR3 is 16 amino acids long. This chain's CDR3 is CASSSPFARGTDTQYF. The DNA for the CDR3 is TGCGCCAGCAGCTCCCCTTTCGCGCGGGGCACAGATACGCAGTATTTT.

The table lists this clonotype with many counts. Germline and junction disagree at one end, which may indicate a read error. CDR3 loop: CASSQTTGTGAYNGQFF. CDR3 bases: TGTGCCAGCAGCCAAACTACCGGGACAGGGGCGTACAATGGGCAGTTCTTC. V gene TRBV4-2 combines with J gene TRBJ2-1, with TRBD1 identical over 10 bases. CDR3 length: 17 amino acids. Germline CDR1 and CDR2: LGHNA and YNFKEQ.

The CDR3 DNA reads TGTGCCAGCAGGTTTGTTGGAGAGACCCAGTACTTC. Its translation is CASRFVGETQYF. V gene TRBV27 combines with J gene TRBJ2-5; D is uncertain. CDR1 and CDR2 (germline): MNHEY, SMNVEV (reference sequence). The V and J ends lost 6 bases and 4 bases respectively, with 9 bases between them. The CDR3 totals 12 residues.

The V gene is TRBV20-1, the J gene TRBJ2-1; 9 bases are a match to TRBD2. The V and J ends lost 2 bases and 2 bases, in that order; junction bases with no gene match: 10. The V gene's germline CDR1 is DFQATT and CDR2 SNEGSKA (reference sequence). The CDR3 runs 17 residues. CDR3: CSARPSSLAGTYNEQFF. Written as DNA, the CDR3 is TGCAGTGCTAGACCGTCTAGTCTAGCGGGGACCTACAATGAGCAGTTCTTC.

This clonotype occurred a few times. The rearrangement uses TRBV6-6 and TRBJ1-2; D call uncertain. This CDR3 is built from 14 residues. Germline V gene data show CDR1 as MNHNY and CDR2 as SVGAGI (reference sequence). V gave up 10 bases and J gave up 0 bases, with 15 bases separating them. The CDR3 spells CATLKGGTNYGYTF. The DNA for the CDR3 is TGTGCCACCCTAAAGGGAGGAACTAACTATGGCTACACCTTC.